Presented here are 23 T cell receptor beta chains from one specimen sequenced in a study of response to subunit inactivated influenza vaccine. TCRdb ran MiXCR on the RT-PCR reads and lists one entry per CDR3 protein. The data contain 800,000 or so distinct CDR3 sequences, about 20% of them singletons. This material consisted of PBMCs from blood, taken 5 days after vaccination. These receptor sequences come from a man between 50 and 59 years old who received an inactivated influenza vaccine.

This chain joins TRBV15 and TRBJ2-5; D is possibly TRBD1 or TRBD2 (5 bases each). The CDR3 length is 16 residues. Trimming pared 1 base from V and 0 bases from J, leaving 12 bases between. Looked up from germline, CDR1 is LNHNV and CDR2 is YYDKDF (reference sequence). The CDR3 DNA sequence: TGTGCCACCAGCAGAGCTCACGGGGCGTACCAAGAGACCCAGTACTTC. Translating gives CATSRAHGAYQETQYF.

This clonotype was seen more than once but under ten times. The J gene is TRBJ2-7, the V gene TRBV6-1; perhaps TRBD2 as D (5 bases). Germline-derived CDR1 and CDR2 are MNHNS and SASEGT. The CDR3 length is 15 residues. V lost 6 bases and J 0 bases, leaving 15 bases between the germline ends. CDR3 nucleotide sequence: TGTGCCAGCAGCCACGGACTTCTCTCCTCCTACGAGCAGTACTTC. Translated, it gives CASSHGLLSSYEQYF.

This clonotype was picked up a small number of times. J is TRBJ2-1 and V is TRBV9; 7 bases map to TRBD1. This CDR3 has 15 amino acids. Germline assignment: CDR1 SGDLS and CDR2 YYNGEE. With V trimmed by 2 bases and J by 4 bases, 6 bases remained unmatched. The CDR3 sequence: CASSVLTGIYNEQFF. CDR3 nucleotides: TGTGCCAGCAGCGTCTTGACAGGGATATACAATGAGCAGTTCTTC.

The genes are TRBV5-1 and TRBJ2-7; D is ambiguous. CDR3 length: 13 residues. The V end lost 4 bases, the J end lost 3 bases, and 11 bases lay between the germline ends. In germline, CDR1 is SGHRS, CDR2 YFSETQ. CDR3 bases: TGCGCCAGCAGCCTAGACATCGGCTACGAGCAGTACTTC. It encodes CASSLDIGYEQYF. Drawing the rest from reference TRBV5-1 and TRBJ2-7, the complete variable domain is KAGVTQTPRYLIKTRGQQVTLSCSPISGHRSVSWYQQTPGQGLQFLFEYFSETQRNKGNFPGRFSGRQFSNSRSEMNVSTLELGDSALYLCASSLDIGYEQYFGPGTRLTVT.

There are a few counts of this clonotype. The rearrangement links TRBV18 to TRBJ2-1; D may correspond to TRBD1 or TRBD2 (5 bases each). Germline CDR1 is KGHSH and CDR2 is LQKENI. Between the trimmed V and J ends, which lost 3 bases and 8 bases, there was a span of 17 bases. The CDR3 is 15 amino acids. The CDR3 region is CASSPRDPAGYEQFF. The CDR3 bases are TGTGCCAGCTCACCCCGGGACCCGGCGGGCTATGAGCAGTTCTTC.

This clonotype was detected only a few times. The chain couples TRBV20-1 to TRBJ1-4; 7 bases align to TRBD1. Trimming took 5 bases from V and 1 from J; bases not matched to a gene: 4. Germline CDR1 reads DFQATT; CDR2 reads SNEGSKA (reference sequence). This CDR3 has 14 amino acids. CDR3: CSAPGGRTNEKLFF. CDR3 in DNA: TGCAGTGCTCCAGGGGGTCGAACTAATGAAAAACTGTTTTTT.

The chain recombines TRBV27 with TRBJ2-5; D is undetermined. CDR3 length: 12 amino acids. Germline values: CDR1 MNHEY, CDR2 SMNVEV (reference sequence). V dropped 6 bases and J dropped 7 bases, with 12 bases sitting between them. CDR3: CASSTTVGTQYF. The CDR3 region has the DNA TGTGCCAGCAGCACAACGGTGGGGACCCAGTACTTC.

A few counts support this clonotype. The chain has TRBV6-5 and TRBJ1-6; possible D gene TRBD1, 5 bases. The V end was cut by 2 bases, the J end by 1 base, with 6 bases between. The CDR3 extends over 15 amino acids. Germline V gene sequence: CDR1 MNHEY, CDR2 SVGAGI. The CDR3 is CASSYRGSYNSPLHF. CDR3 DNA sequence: TGTGCCAGCAGTTACAGGGGTTCCTATAATTCACCCCTCCACTTT.

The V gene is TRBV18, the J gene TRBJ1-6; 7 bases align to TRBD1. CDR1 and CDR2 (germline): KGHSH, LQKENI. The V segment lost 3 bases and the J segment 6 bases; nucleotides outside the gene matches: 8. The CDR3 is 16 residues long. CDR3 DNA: TGTGCCAGCTCACCCCAAGGACAGGAAATTAATTCACCCCTCCACTTT. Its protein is CASSPQGQEINSPLHF.

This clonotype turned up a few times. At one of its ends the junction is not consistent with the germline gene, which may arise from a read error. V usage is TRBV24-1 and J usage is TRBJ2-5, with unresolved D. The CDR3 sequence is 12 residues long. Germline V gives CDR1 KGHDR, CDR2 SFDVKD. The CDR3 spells CATSDRTGTPYF. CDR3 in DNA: TGTGCCACCAGTGATCGGACGGGTACCCCGTACTTC.

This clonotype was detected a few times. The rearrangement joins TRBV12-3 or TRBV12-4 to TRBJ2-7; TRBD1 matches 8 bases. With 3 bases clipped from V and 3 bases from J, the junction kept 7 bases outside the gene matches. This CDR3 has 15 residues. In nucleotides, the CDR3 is TGTGCCAGCAGTTTCGGACAGGGAGGTTACTACGAGCAGTACTTC. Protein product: CASSFGQGGYYEQYF.

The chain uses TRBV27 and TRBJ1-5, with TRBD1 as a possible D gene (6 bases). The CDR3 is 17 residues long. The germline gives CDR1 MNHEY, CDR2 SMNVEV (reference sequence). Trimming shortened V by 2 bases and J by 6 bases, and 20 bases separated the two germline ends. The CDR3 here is CASSLTGQGLLGQPQHF. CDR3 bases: TGTGCCAGCAGTTTAACCGGTCAGGGGCTTCTGGGTCAGCCCCAGCATTTT.

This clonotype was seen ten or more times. CDR3 coding DNA: TGTGCCAGCAGTGACGCCGGACAGGCGCCTAACTATGGCTACACCTTC. Its protein product is CASSDAGQAPNYGYTF. The rearrangement joins TRBV6-1 to TRBJ1-2; 7 bases fit TRBD1. Per germline, CDR1 MNHNS and CDR2 SASEGT. This CDR3 is built from 16 residues. V gave up 3 bases and J gave up 0 bases; unmatched junction bases: 7.

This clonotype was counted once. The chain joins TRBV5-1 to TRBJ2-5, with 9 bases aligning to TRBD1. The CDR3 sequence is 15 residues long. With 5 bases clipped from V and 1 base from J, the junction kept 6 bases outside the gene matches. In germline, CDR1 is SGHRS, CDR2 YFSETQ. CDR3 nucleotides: TGCGCCAGCAGAAAGGGACAGGGCCTCCAAGAGACCCAGTACTTC. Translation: CASRKGQGLQETQYF.

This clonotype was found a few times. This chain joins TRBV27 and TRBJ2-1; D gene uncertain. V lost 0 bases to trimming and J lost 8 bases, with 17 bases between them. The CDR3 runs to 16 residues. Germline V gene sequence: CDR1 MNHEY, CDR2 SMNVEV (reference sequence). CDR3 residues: CASSLSRTGSVHEQFF. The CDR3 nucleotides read TGTGCCAGCAGTTTATCCCGAACCGGGTCCGTTCATGAGCAGTTCTTC.

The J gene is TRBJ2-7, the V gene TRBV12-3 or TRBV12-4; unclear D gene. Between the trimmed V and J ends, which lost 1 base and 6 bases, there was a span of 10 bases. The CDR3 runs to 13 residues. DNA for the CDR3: TGTGCCAGCAGTTTAGGTCCTTTAGGCGAGCAGTACTTC. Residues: CASSLGPLGEQYF.

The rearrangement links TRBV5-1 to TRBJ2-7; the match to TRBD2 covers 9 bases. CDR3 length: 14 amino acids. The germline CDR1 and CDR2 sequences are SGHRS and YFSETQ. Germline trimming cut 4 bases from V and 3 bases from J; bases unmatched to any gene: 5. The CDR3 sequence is CASSQQREDYEQYF. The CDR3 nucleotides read TGCGCCAGCAGCCAACAGCGGGAGGACTACGAGCAGTACTTC.

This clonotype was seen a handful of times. This chain's CDR3 is CASIPTGNTEAFF. CDR3 nucleotide sequence: TGTGCCAGCATCCCGACAGGGAACACTGAAGCTTTCTTT. The chain uses TRBV25-1 and TRBJ1-1; maybe TRBD1 (6 bases). The V and J ends lost 7 bases and 1 base respectively, with 10 bases between them. CDR1 MGHDK and CDR2 SYGVNS come from the germline V gene. The CDR3 length is 13 residues.

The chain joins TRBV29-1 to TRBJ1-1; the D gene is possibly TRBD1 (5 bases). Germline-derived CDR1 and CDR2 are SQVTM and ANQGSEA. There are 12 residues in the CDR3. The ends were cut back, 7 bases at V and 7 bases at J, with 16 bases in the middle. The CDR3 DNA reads TGCAGCGCCGCCGGTCGGGGGTTTGAAGCTTTCTTT. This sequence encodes CSAAGRGFEAFF. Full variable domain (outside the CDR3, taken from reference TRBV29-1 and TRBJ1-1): SAVISQKPSRDICQRGTSLTIQCQVDSQVTMMFWYRQQPGQSLTLIATANQGSEATYESGFVIDKFPISRPNLTFSTLTVSNMSPEDSSIYLCSAAGRGFEAFFGQGTRLTVV.

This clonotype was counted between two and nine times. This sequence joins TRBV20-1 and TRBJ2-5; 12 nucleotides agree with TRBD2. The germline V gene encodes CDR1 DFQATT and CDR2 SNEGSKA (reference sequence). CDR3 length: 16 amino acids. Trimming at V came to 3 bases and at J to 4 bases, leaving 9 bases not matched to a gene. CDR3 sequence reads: CSARPIPGLAGETQYF. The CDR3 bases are TGCAGTGCTAGGCCGATCCCGGGACTAGCGGGAGAGACCCAGTACTTC.

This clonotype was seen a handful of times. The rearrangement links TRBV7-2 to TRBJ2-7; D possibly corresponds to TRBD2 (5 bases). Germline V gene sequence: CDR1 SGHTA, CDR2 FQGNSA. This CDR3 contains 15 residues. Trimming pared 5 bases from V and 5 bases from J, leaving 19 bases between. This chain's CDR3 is CASSETSSIIDEQYF. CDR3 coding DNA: TGTGCCAGCAGCGAAACTAGTTCTATCATTGACGAGCAGTACTTC.

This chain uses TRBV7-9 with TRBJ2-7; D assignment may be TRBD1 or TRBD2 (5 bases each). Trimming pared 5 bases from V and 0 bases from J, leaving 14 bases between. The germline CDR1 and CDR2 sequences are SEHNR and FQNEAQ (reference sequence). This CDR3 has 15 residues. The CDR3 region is CASSPGTSVSYEQYF. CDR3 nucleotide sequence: TGTGCCAGCAGCCCCGGGACGTCAGTCTCCTACGAGCAGTACTTC.

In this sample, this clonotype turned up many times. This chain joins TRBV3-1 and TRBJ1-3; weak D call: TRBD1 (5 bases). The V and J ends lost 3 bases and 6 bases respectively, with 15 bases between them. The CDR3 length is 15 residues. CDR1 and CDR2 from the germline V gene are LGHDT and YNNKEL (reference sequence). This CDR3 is CASSHGPGTQNTIYF. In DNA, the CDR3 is TGTGCCAGCAGCCATGGCCCCGGGACGCAAAACACCATATATTTT.